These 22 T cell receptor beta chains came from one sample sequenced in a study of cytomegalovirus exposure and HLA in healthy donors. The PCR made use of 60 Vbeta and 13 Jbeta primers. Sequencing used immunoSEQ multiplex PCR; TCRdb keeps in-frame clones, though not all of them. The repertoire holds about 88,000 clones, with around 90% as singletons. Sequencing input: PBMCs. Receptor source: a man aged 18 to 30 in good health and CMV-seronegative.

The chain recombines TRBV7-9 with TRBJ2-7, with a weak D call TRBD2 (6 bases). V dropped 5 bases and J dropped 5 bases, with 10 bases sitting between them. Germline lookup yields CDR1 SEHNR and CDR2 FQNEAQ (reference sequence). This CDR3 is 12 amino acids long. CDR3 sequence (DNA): TGTGCCAGCAGCAAGGAGGGCAACGAGCAGTACTTC. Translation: CASSKEGNEQYF.

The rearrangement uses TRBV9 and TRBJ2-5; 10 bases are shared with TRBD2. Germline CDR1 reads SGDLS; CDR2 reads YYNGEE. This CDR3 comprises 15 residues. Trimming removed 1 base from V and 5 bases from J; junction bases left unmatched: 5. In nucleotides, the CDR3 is TGTGCCAGCAGCGTAAGGGGACTAGCGTGGGAGACCCAGTACTTC. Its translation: CASSVRGLAWETQYF.

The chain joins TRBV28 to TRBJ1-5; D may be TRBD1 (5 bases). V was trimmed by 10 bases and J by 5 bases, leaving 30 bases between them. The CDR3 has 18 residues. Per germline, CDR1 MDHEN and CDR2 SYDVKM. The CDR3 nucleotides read TGTGCCACCTCCTCGCGGGACTTCATATTAGGGATTCATCAGCCCCAGCATTTT. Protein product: CATSSRDFILGIHQPQHF.

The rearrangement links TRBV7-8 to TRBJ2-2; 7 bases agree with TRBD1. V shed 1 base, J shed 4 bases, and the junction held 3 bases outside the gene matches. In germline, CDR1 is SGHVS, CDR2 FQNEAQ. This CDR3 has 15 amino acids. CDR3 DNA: TGTGCCAGCAGCTTAGAACAGGGGACCACCGGGGAGCTGTTTTTT. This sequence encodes CASSLEQGTTGELFF. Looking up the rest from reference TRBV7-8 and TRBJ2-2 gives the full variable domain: GAGVSQSPRYKVAKRGQDVALRCDPISGHVSLFWYQQALGQGPEFLTYFQNEAQLDKSGLPSDRFFAERPEGSVSTLKIQRTQQEDSAVYLCASSLEQGTTGELFFGEGSRLTVL.

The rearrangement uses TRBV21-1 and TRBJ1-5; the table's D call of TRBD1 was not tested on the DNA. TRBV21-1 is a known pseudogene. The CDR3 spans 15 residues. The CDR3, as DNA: TGTGCCAGCAGCAAAGGAGGACAGGGGGGCCAGCCCCAGCATTTT. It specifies CASSKGGQGGQPQHF.

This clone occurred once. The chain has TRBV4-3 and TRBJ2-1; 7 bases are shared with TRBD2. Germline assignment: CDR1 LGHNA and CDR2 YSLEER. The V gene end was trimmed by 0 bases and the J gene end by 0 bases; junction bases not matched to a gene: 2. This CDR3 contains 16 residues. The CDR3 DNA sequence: TGCGCCAGCAGCCAAGATGGCGGGAGCTCCTACAATGAGCAGTTCTTC. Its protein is CASSQDGGSSYNEQFF.

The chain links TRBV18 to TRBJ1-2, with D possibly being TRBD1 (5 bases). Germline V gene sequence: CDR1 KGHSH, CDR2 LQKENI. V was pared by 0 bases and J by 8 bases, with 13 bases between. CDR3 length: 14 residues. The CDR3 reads CASSPPGGEGGYTF. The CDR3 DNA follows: TGTGCCAGCTCACCACCGGGAGGGGAAGGAGGCTACACCTTC.

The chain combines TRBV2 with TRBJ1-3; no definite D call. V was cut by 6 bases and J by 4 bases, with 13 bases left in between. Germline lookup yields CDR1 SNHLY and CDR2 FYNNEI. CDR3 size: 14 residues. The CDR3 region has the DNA TGTGCCAGCAGCAGTTCCCGGAGGGGAAACACCATATATTTT. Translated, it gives CASSSSRRGNTIYF.

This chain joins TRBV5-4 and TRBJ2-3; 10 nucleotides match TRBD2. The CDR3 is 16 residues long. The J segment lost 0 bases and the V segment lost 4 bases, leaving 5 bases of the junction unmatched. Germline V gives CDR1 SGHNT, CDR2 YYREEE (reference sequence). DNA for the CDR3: TGTGCCAGCAGCCCTAGCGGGAGCCGAAGCACAGATACGCAGTATTTT. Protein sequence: CASSPSGSRSTDTQYF.

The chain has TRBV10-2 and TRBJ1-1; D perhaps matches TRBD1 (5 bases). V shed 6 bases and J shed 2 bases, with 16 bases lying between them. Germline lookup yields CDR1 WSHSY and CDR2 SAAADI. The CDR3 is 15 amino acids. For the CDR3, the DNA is TGCGCCAGCAGCGGGCATGGGGGGTCAAACACTGAAGCTTTCTTT. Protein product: CASSGHGGSNTEAFF.

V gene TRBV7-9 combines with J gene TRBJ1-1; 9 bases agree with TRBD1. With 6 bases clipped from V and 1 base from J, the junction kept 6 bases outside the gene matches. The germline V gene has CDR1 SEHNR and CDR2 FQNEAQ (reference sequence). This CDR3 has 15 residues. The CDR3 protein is CASSYTGGGNTEAFF. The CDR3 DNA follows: TGTGCCAGCAGTTATACAGGGGGCGGGAACACTGAAGCTTTCTTT.

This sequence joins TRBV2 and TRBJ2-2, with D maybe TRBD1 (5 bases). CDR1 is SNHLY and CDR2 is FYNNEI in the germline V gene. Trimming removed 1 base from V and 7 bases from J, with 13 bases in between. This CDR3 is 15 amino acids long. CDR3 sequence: CASSEVRQGHGELFF. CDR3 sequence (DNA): TGTGCCAGCAGTGAAGTCAGGCAGGGTCACGGGGAGCTGTTTTTT.

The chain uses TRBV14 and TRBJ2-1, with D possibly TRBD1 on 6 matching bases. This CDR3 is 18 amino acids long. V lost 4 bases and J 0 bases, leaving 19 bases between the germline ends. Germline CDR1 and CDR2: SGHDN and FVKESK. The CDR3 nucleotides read TGTGCCAGCAGCCTTCACTCGGCAGGGGACCGCTCCTACAATGAGCAGTTCTTC. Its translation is CASSLHSAGDRSYNEQFF.

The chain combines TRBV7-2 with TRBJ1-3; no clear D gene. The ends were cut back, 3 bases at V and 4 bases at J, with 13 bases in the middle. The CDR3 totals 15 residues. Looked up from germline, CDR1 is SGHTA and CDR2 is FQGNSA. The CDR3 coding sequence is TGTGCCAGCAGCTTCCTAACAGCCGCCGGAAACACCATATATTTT. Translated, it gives CASSFLTAAGNTIYF.

The CDR3 region has the DNA TGTGCCAGCTCTCGACAGTTCGAGGCCTCTGGGGCCAACGTCCTGACTTTC. It translates to CASSRQFEASGANVLTF. This chain uses TRBV18 with TRBJ2-6; maybe TRBD1 (5 bases). CDR3 length: 17 residues. V lost 6 bases, J lost 0 bases, and 15 bases lay in between. Germline CDR1 and CDR2: KGHSH and LQKENI.

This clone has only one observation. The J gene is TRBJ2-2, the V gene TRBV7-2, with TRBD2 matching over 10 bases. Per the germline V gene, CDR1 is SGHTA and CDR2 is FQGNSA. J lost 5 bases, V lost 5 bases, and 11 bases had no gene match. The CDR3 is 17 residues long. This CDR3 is CASSLSPSGRGTGELFF. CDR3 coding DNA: TGTGCCAGCAGCCTTAGCCCTAGCGGGAGAGGTACCGGGGAGCTGTTTTTT.

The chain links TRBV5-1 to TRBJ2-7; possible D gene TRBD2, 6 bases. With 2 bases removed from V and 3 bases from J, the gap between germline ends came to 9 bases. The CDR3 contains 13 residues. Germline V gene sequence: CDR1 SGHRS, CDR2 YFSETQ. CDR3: CASSFGGYYEQYF. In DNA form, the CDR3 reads TGCGCCAGCAGCTTTGGGGGGTACTACGAGCAGTACTTC. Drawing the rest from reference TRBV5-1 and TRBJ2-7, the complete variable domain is KAGVTQTPRYLIKTRGQQVTLSCSPISGHRSVSWYQQTPGQGLQFLFEYFSETQRNKGNFPGRFSGRQFSNSRSEMNVSTLELGDSALYLCASSFGGYYEQYFGPGTRLTVT.

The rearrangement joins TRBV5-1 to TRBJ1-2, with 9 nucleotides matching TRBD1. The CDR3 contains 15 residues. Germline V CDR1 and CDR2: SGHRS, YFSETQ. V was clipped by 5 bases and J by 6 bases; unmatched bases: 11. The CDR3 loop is CASSSGTGTYDGYTF. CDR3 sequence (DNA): TGCGCCAGCAGTTCCGGGACAGGGACCTATGATGGCTACACCTTC. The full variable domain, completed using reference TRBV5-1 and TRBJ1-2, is KAGVTQTPRYLIKTRGQQVTLSCSPISGHRSVSWYQQTPGQGLQFLFEYFSETQRNKGNFPGRFSGRQFSNSRSEMNVSTLELGDSALYLCASSSGTGTYDGYTFGSGTRLTVV.

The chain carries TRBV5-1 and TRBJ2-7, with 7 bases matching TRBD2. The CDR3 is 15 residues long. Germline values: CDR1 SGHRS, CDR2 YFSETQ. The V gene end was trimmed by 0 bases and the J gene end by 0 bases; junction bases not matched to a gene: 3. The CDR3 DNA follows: TGCGCCAGCAGCTTGGTCGGGGGGACCTCCTACGAGCAGTACTTC. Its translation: CASSLVGGTSYEQYF.

CDR3 residues: CASSLAAGGFETQYF. CDR3 DNA: TGTGCCAGCAGCTTAGCGGCAGGGGGATTCGAGACCCAGTACTTC. The chain joins TRBV5-4 to TRBJ2-5; TRBD1 matches 7 bases. CDR3 length: 15 amino acids. After removal of 2 bases from V and 5 bases from J, the junction contained 9 bases not matched to a gene. Per the germline V gene, CDR1 is SGHNT and CDR2 is YYREEE (reference sequence).

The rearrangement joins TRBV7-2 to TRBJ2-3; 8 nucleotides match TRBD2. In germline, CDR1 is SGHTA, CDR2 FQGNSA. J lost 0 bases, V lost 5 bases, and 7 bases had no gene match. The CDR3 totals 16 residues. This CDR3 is CASSPQAGVSTDTQYF. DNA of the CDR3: TGTGCCAGCAGCCCACAAGCGGGGGTTAGCACAGATACGCAGTATTTT.

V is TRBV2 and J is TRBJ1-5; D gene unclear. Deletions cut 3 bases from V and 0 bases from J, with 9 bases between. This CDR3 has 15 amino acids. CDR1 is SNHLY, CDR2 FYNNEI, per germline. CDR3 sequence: CASSDGRHSNQPQHF. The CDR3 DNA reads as TGTGCCAGCAGTGATGGCAGACATAGCAATCAGCCCCAGCATTTT.